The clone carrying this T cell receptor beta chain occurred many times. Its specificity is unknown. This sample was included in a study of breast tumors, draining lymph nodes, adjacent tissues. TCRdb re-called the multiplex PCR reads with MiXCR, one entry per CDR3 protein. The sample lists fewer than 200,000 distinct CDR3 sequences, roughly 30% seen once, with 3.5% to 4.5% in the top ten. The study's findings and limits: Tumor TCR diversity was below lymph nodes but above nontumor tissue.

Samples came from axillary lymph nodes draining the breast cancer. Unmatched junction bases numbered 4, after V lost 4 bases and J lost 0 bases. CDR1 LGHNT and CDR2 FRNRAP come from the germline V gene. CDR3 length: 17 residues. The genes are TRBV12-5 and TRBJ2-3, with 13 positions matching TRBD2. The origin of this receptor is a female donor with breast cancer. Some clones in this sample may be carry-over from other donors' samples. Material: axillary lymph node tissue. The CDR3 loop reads CASGSGLAGISTDTQYF. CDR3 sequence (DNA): TGTGCTAGTGGTTCGGGACTAGCGGGAATTAGCACAGATACGCAGTATTTT.